This passage covers 4 T cell receptor beta chains from one sample sequenced in a study of shared clonotypes between healthy human individuals. The protocol was immunoSEQ multiplex PCR, while the TCRdb copy is restricted to in-frame clones and leaves out a portion. The table includes approximately 2.1 million clones, approximately 95% detected once. Sequenced material: naive CD4+ T cells from PBMCs. The subset: CD45RA+ positively selected. The origin of the receptors is a man in his late teens or twenties in good health. Some clones in this sample may be carry-over from other donors' samples.

The V call is TRBV19, the J call TRBJ2-6; 7 positions match TRBD2. Looked up from germline, CDR1 is LNHDA and CDR2 is SQIVND (reference sequence). V shed 7 bases, J shed 0 bases, and the junction held 9 bases outside the gene matches. The CDR3 runs 17 residues. In nucleotides, the CDR3 is TGTGCCAGTACCATGAGGGAGGGGCCCTCTGGGGCCAACGTCCTGACTTTC. This translates into CASTMREGPSGANVLTF.

The chain joins TRBV7-9 to TRBJ2-5; D is ambiguous. V lost 5 bases to trimming and J lost 5 bases, with 9 bases between them. CDR3 length: 12 residues. Germline assignment: CDR1 SEHNR and CDR2 FQNEAQ (reference sequence). The CDR3 bases are TGTGCCAGCAGCCTGACCCTGGAGACCCAGTACTTC. Translated, it gives CASSLTLETQYF.

The table lists this clone with a count of one. The chain employs TRBV7-8 and TRBJ2-1; D gene ambiguous. V was shortened by 1 base and J by 4 bases, with 8 bases between the two germline ends. The length of the CDR3 is 14 residues. The germline V gene encodes CDR1 SGHVS and CDR2 FQNEAQ. CDR3: CASSLGSAYNEQFF. The CDR3 DNA is TGTGCCAGCAGCTTAGGATCAGCTTACAATGAGCAGTTCTTC. The variable domain in full, with the rest retrieved from reference TRBV7-8 and TRBJ2-1, is GAGVSQSPRYKVAKRGQDVALRCDPISGHVSLFWYQQALGQGPEFLTYFQNEAQLDKSGLPSDRFFAERPEGSVSTLKIQRTQQEDSAVYLCASSLGSAYNEQFFGPGTRLTVL.

This clone was seen only once. V usage is TRBV11-3 and J usage is TRBJ2-1; TRBD1 might be the D (5 bases). Germline CDR1 reads SGHNT; CDR2 reads YENEEA. This CDR3 is built from 13 residues. V lost 4 bases to trimming and J lost 3 bases, with 7 bases between them. As DNA, the CDR3 is TGTGCCAGCAGCTCAGGGATCTACAATGAGCAGTTCTTC. Protein sequence: CASSSGIYNEQFF.